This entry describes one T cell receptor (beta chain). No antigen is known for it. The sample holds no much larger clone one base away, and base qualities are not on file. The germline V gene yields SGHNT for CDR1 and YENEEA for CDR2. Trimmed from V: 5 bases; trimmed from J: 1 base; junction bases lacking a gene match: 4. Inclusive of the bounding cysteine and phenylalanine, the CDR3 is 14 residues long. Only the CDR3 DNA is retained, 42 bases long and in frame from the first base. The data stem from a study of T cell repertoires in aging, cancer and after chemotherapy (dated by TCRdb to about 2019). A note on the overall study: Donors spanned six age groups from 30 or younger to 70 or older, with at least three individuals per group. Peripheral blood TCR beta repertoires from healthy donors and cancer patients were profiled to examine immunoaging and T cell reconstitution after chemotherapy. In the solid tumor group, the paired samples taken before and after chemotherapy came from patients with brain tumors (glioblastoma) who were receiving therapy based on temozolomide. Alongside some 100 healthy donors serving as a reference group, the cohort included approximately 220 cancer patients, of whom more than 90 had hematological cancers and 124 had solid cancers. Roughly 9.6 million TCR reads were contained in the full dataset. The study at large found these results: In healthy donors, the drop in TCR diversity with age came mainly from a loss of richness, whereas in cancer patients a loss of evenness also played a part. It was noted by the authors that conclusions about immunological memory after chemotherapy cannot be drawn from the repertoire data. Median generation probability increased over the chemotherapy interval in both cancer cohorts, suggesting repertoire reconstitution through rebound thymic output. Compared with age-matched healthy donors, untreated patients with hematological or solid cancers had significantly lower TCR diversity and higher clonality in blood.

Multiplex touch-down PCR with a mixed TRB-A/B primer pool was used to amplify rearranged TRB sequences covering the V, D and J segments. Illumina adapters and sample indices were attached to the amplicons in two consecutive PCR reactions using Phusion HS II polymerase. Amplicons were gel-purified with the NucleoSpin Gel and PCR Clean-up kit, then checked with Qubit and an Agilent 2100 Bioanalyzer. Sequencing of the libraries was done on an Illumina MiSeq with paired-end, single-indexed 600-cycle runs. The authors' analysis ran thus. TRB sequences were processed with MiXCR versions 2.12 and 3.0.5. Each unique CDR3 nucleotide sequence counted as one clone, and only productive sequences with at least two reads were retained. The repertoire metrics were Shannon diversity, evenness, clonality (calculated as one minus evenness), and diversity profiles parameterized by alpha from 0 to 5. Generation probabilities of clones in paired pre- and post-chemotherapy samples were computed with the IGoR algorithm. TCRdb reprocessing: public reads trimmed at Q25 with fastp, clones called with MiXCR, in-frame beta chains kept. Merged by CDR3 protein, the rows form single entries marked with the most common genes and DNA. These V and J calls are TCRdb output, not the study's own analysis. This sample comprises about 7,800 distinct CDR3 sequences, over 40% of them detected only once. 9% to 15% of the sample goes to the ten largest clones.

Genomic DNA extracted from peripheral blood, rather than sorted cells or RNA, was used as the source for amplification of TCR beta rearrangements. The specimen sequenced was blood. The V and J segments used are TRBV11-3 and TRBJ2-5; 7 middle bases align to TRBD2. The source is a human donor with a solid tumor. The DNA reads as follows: TGTGCCAGCAGCCCGACTAGCCCCCAAGAGACCCAGTACTTC. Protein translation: CASSPTSPQETQYF.